Presented here are 5 T cell receptor beta chains from one specimen sequenced in a study of T cells after yellow fever vaccination. MiXCR, applied by TCRdb to the 5' RACE reads, yields one record per CDR3 protein. The sample lists about 69,000 distinct CDR3 sequences, around 6.2% occurring once. Sequenced material: CD4+ T cells sorted from PBMCs, taken less than 16 days after the first yellow fever vaccination. The receptor source for this set is a man younger than 35 who received the YFV17D yellow fever vaccine.

Many counts were recorded for this clonotype. V usage is TRBV12-3 or TRBV12-4 and J usage is TRBJ2-7; 10 positions agree with TRBD1. The CDR3 runs 14 residues. J gave up 2 bases and V 5 bases, and 3 bases lay outside the gene matches. CDR3 sequence reads: CASSVDRGPYEQYF. Here the CDR3 DNA reads TGTGCCAGCAGTGTAGACAGGGGGCCCTACGAGCAGTACTTC.

This clonotype has ten or more counts. The rearrangement uses TRBV5-1 and TRBJ1-3; D gene unclear. The CDR3 extends over 14 amino acids. Looked up from germline, CDR1 is SGHRS and CDR2 is YFSETQ. Deletions cut 6 bases from V and 3 bases from J, with 13 bases between. The CDR3 reads CASTDPGLGNTIYF. In DNA form, the CDR3 reads TGCGCCAGCACAGACCCTGGGCTTGGAAACACCATATATTTT.

This clonotype occurred a few times. The CDR3 DNA sequence: TGTGCCACCAGCGGTGTGGGGGGAAATCAGCCCCAGCATTTT. This encodes CATSGVGGNQPQHF. The rearrangement uses TRBV15 and TRBJ1-5; the D gene is possibly TRBD1 (5 bases). Germline loops: CDR1 LNHNV, CDR2 YYDKDF (reference sequence). V lost 5 bases and J lost 4, with 12 bases in between. The CDR3 length is 14 residues.

This clonotype was seen many times. The chain joins TRBV12-3 or TRBV12-4 to TRBJ2-3; 9 nucleotides agree with TRBD2. V was pared by 2 bases and J by 5 bases, with 8 bases of the junction left unmatched. The CDR3 loop spans 16 amino acids. The CDR3 DNA sequence: TGTGCCAGCAGTTTATTGGGCGGGGGGGCCGGAGATACGCAGTATTTT. It codes for CASSLLGGGAGDTQYF.

This clonotype was seen many times. V usage is TRBV7-2 and J usage is TRBJ1-1, with a possible D match to TRBD1 (6 bases). Deletions cut 2 bases from V and 1 base from J, with 17 bases between. This CDR3 contains 17 residues. Germline V gives CDR1 SGHTA, CDR2 FQGNSA. CDR3: CASSLSGGAHGNTEAFF. CDR3 DNA: TGTGCCAGCAGCTTAAGCGGGGGGGCCCATGGGAACACTGAAGCTTTCTTT.